This T cell receptor (beta chain) came from a study of T cells in Graves' hyperthyroidism and ophthalmopathy (dated by TCRdb to about 2019). About the investigation overall: Peripheral blood samples were taken at initial diagnosis, before any treatment was given. A discovery cohort of about a hundred patients, 43 with Graves' ophthalmopathy and approximately 55 with stable Graves' hyperthyroidism, was used to find distinguishing TCR V-J signatures. Prospective prediction of ophthalmopathy was tested in an independent validation cohort of 18 to 20 hyperthyroidism patients and 17 patients who later progressed to ophthalmopathy. The 90 to 100 discovery patients were randomly split 7:3 into training and test sets. The study also compared thyroid tissue and blood T-cell repertoires from 6 or 7 Graves' hyperthyroidism patients. After sampling, hyperthyroidism patients received methimazole starting at 30 mg daily, and ophthalmopathy patients received high-dose intravenous methylprednisolone. The paper reports TCR Vbeta CDR3 sequencing of some 140 peripheral blood samples: under 45 ophthalmopathy, fewer than 85 hyperthyroidism and around 17 progressor patients.

This clonotype has more than one count but fewer than ten. Its recognized antigen is unknown. Within one base of it there is no much larger clone, and no base qualities were kept. Stable Graves' hyperthyroidism was defined as the absence of progression to ophthalmopathy over 18 months of follow-up. Hyperthyroidism patients were newly diagnosed, with disease duration under 2 months, and aged 18 to 65 years. Exclusion was applied to patients with uncontrolled infections, other autoimmune diseases, pregnancy or lactation. Diagnoses relied on clinical symptoms, serum thyroxine and TRAb, thyroid ultrasound and orbital computed tomography. PBMCs were separated from roughly 10 ml of fresh peripheral blood using Ficoll-Paque density gradient centrifugation. Trizol reagent was used to extract total RNA, and RNA quality was then checked on an Agilent 2100 Bioanalyzer. TCR beta CDR3 regions were amplified from RNA transcripts. A first-round RT-PCR of the TCR CDR3 used the HTBI primer set with the Qiagen OneStep RT-PCR kit. A second multiplex PCR round built the libraries, followed by size selection and purification. Libraries were sequenced paired-end with 100 bp reads on an Illumina HiSeq2000. As for the original processing: Raw data were processed with SOAPnuke, discarding reads with adapters, uncalled bases, mean Phred below 15, or no exact constant-primer or identifier match. High-quality paired reads were merged using COPE v1.2.5, and each unique nucleotide sequence was defined as a clonotype. MiTCR v1.1 was used to align clonotypes to the IMGT TRBV, TRBD and TRBJ reference segments. Analysis was restricted to V-J combinations with a frequency above 0.0001, which covered about 99% of repertoires. The TCS score was defined as F50 (clonal expansion) divided by E x V (chaos), with BLOSUM62-based TCRdist calculated between CDR3 peptides within each V-J. Welch's t-statistics and random forest reduced roughly 540 V-J features to some 14, which were used in a naive Bayes classifier (R e1071). The raw public reads went through TCRdb reprocessing: fastp at Q25, MiXCR clone calling, in-frame beta chains kept. Identical CDR3 proteins give one entry, which carries the most common genes and DNA. The V and J calls shown here were made by TCRdb, not taken from the authors' results. Within this sample are around 430,000 distinct CDR3 sequences, with more than 12% of them counted one time only. In total, the top ten clones hold about 33% of the sample.

Broader findings and caveats from the paper: In validation, the model predicted progression to ophthalmopathy a median of about 6 months before onset, with about 70% sensitivity and roughly 73% specificity. No statistical method was used to fix the sample size in advance, and group allocation was not hidden from the investigators. Most expanded thyroid clonotypes (frequency above 0.001) were also detected in blood, a finding suggesting that blood repertoires may reflect thyroid immune responses. A 13 V-J signature model separated ophthalmopathy from stable hyperthyroidism, with just over 85% sensitivity and about 81% specificity in cross-validation and 80%/75% in testing.

Input material: blood. This TCR was recovered from a woman in her thirties with Graves' hyperthyroidism.

The DNA reads as follows: TGTGCCAGCAGTAGGAGTCAAGAGCAGTTCTTC. This codes for CASSRSQEQFF. The chain links TRBV6-1 with TRBJ2-1, with the D gene too uncertain to name. The CDR1 and CDR2 encoded by the germline V gene are MNHNS and SASEGT. The CDR3 has 11 amino acids, counting the end cysteine and phenylalanine. Of all the DNA, just the CDR3 is kept, 33 bases in frame from base 1. V is reduced by 5 bases and J by 10 bases, leaving a spacing of 9 bases between them.